These 9 T cell receptor beta chains were all obtained from the same sample, sequenced in a study of blood T cell repertoires in COVID-19. Method: immunoSEQ multiplex PCR; TCRdb's copy keeps in-frame clones and lacks some. The sample shows over 600,000 clones, about nine tenths of them seen only once. The sample taken for sequencing was peripheral blood. The receptors originated from a woman aged 18 to 35 with acute or convalescent COVID-19.

This clone was observed a single time. V is TRBV9 and J is TRBJ2-2; 8 bases match TRBD2. The V gene's germline CDR1 is SGDLS and CDR2 YYNGEE. The CDR3 is 16 amino acids. The J segment lost 4 bases and the V segment lost 4 bases, leaving 9 bases of the junction unmatched. The CDR3 nucleotides read TGTGCCAGCAGCCCGCGACAGCGGGGGCTCACCGGGGAGCTGTTTTTT. It specifies CASSPRQRGLTGELFF.

The chain employs TRBV30 and TRBJ2-3; the D gene is possibly TRBD2 (5 bases). The CDR3 has 13 amino acids. From germline, CDR1 is GTSNPN and CDR2 SVGIG (reference sequence). Trimming took off 3 bases at V and 3 bases at J, with 10 bases between the two ends. CDR3 nucleotides: TGTGCCTGGAGAGCGGTTCCGACAGATACGCAGTATTTT. Protein sequence: CAWRAVPTDTQYF.

The chain recombines TRBV27 with TRBJ1-2; perhaps TRBD1 as D (6 bases). Trimming took 0 bases from V and 8 from J, leaving 19 bases between them. This CDR3 is 16 amino acids long. Germline V CDR1 and CDR2: MNHEY, SMNVEV (reference sequence). CDR3 residues: CASSLSPSQGLLGYTF. The CDR3 nucleotides read TGTGCCAGCAGTTTATCCCCCTCACAGGGTTTGTTAGGCTACACCTTC.

This chain joins TRBV3-1 (or the pseudogene TRBV3-2) and TRBJ2-2, with 9 bases matching TRBD2. Germline V CDR1 and CDR2: LGHDT, YNNKEL (reference sequence). With V trimmed by 4 bases and J by 7 bases, 10 bases remained unmatched. The length of the CDR3 is 16 residues. This CDR3 is CASSPWVAGDNGELFF. DNA for the CDR3: TGTGCCAGCAGCCCCTGGGTAGCGGGGGATAACGGGGAGCTGTTTTTT.

CDR3 DNA sequence: TGCGCCAGCAGCCGCCAGCGGGGACAGGGCAACACCGGGGAGCTGTTTTTT. It specifies CASSRQRGQGNTGELFF. This chain joins TRBV4-1 and TRBJ2-2, with 9 nucleotides matching TRBD1. Trimming took 4 bases from V and 2 from J; bases not matched to a gene: 8. Per germline, CDR1 MGHRA and CDR2 YSYEKL. There are 17 residues in the CDR3.

The genes are TRBV29-1 and TRBJ1-2; a weak D match, TRBD1 (5 bases). Germline V CDR1 and CDR2: SQVTM, ANQGSEA. CDR3 size: 15 residues. V was pared by 3 bases and J by 6 bases, with 20 bases between. The CDR3 protein is CSVDPQDGRSNGYTF. The CDR3 region has the DNA TGCAGCGTTGACCCACAGGACGGCAGATCGAATGGCTACACCTTC.

Here the CDR3 DNA reads TGTGCCAGCCATCCAGACACGAGCAATCAGCCCCAGCATTTT. As protein: CASHPDTSNQPQHF. The gene calls are TRBV6-5 and TRBJ1-5, with no clear D. CDR1 MNHEY and CDR2 SVGAGI come from the germline V gene. The V and J ends lost 8 bases and 1 base respectively, with 12 bases between them. The CDR3 has 14 amino acids.

The chain is built from TRBV5-4 and TRBJ2-5, with 11 nucleotides matching TRBD2. V trimming: 0 bases; J trimming: 5 bases; junction bases outside the gene matches: 3. The CDR3 contains 15 residues. The germline gives CDR1 SGHNT, CDR2 YYREEE (reference sequence). As DNA, the CDR3 is TGTGCCAGCAGCTTGGGGACTAGCGGGTGGGAGACCCAGTACTTC. It translates to CASSLGTSGWETQYF.

The rearrangement joins TRBV9 to TRBJ2-1; D is ambiguous. The CDR3 runs to 13 residues. Germline assignment: CDR1 SGDLS and CDR2 YYNGEE. V was trimmed by 4 bases and J by 5 bases, leaving 10 bases between them. As DNA, the CDR3 is TGTGCCAGCAGCCCGAGCCACCACAATGAGCAGTTCTTC. Protein sequence: CASSPSHHNEQFF.